This entry concerns a single T cell receptor beta chain. Some clones are missing from TCRdb's copy, which holds only in-frame ones; the method was immunoSEQ multiplex PCR. The sample consists of about 160,000 clones, around 82% of them appearing once. The data were obtained in a study of blood T cell repertoires in COVID-19. The TCR comes from a man in his 60s with active or convalescent COVID-19. The specimen sequenced was peripheral blood.

DNA of the CDR3: TGTGCCAGCAGTTTATCCAGCGGAGGGGCGACCATCACAGATACGCAGTATTTT. It translates to CASSLSSGGATITDTQYF. The rearrangement links TRBV28 to TRBJ2-3; the D gene is possibly TRBD2 (6 bases). V lost 1 base, J lost 2 bases, and 19 bases lay in between. The germline V gene encodes CDR1 MDHEN and CDR2 SYDVKM. This CDR3 comprises 18 residues.